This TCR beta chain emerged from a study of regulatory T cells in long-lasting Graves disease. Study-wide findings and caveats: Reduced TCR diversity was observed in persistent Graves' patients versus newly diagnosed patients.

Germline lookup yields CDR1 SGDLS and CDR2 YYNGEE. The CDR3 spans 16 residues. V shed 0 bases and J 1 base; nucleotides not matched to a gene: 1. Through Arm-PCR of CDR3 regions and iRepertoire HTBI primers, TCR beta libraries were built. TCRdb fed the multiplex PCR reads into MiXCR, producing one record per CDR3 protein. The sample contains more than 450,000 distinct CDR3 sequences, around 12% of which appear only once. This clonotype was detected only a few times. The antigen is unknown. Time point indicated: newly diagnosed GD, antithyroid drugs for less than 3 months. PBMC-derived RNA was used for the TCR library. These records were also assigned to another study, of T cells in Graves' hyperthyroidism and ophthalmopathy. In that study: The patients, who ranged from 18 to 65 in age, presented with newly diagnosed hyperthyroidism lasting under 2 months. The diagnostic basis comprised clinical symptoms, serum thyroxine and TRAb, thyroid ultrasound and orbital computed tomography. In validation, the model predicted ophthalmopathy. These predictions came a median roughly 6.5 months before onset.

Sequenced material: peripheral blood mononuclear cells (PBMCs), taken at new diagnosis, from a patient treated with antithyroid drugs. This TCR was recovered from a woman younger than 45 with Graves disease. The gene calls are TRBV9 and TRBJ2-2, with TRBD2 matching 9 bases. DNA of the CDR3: TGTGCCAGCAGCGTAGAACTAGCGGGGAACACCGGGGAGCTGTTTTTT. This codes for CASSVELAGNTGELFF. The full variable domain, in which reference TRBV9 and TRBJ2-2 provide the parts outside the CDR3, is DSGVTQTPKHLITATGQRVTLRCSPRSGDLSVYWYQQSLDQGLQFLIQYYNGEERAKGNILERFSAQQFPDLHSELNLSSLELGDSALYFCASSVELAGNTGELFFGEGSRLTVL.